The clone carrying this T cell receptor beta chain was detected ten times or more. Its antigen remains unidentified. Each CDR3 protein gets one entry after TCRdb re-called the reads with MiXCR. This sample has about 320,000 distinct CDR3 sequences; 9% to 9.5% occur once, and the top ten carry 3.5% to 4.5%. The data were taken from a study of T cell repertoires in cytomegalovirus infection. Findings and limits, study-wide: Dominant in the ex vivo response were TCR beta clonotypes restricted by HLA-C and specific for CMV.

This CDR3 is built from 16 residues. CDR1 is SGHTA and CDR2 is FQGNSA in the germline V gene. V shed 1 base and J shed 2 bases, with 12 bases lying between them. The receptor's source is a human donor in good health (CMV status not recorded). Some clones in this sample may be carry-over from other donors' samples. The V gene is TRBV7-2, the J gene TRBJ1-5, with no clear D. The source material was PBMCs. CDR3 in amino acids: CASSLEGQLRNQPQHF. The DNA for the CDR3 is TGTGCCAGCAGCTTAGAAGGGCAGCTCCGCAATCAGCCCCAGCATTTT.